The rows below give T cell receptor beta chains drawn from one sample of a study of shared clonotypes between healthy human individuals. The assay was immunoSEQ multiplex PCR, and TCRdb's table has in-frame clones only and misses some. The sample holds over 2 million clones, roughly 94% seen once. The sequenced sample was naive CD4+ T cells sorted from blood. The receptors stem from a man younger than 30 in good health. The CDR3 runs from the conserved cysteine through the conserved F or W. The D gene is left open where the match is weak. For some rows the clone size is stated as once, few or many, or as a class when expanded; others skip it.

TRBJ1-5 | TRBD1 | TRBV7-8 | - | TGTGCCAGCAGCTTCTCCGGACAGGCTCGGCAGCCCCAGCATTTT | CASSFSGQARQPQHF
TRBJ2-2 | TRBD1 | TRBV19 | - | TGTGCCAGTAGTATAGAAGGGGGCCGGAACACCGGGGAGCTGTTTTTT | CASSIEGGRNTGELFF
TRBJ2-7 | - | TRBV7-9 | - | TGTGCCAGCAGCTTAGGAAGCAGCTCCTACGAGCAGTACTTC | CASSLGSSSYEQYF
TRBJ1-2 | - | TRBV5-1 | - | TGCGCCAGCAGCTTGGCCTCTGTGACGATTAGCTATGGCTACACCTTC | CASSLASVTISYGYTF
TRBJ1-1 | - | TRBV5-4 | - | TGTGCCAGCAGCTCGGGGGCAGGGAACATGAACACTGAAGCTTTCTTT | CASSSGAGNMNTEAFF
TRBJ2-2 | - | TRBV28 | few | TGTGCCAGCAGTTTGGGCAGGGATTTCGCCGGGGAGCTGTTTTTT | CASSLGRDFAGELFF
TRBJ2-7 | - | TRBV5-1 | - | TGCGCCAGCAGCTTCCGGGACGGAAACTACGAGCAGTACTTC | CASSFRDGNYEQYF
TRBJ2-3 | TRBD2 | TRBV10-3 | - | TGTGCCATCAGTGAGTTAGGGACTAGCCCAGATACGCAGTATTTT | CAISELGTSPDTQYF
TRBJ2-5 | - | TRBV27 | - | TGTGCCAGCAGTTTTTCACAGGGCCAAGAGACCCAGTACTTC | CASSFSQGQETQYF
TRBJ2-1 | TRBD2 | TRBV5-4 | - | TGTGCCAGCAGCTTGGATAGCGGGGGCCACAATGAGCAGTTCTTC | CASSLDSGGHNEQFF
TRBJ2-3 | - | TRBV5-5 | - | TGTGCCAGCAGCCCGGAGGGGGCAGATACGCAGTATTTT | CASSPEGADTQYF
TRBJ2-2 | - | TRBV6-5 | - | TGTGCCAGCAGTTACCAGGGGTCCGGGGAGCTGTTTTTT | CASSYQGSGELFF
TRBJ1-3 | TRBD1 | TRBV19 | - | TGTGCCAGTAGTATTGGGGACAGAGCTGGAAACACCATATATTTT | CASSIGDRAGNTIYF
TRBJ1-6 | TRBD1 | TRBV10-1 | - | TGCGCCAGCAGTGAGATGCAGGGGGCTAATTCACCCCTCCACTTT | CASSEMQGANSPLHF
TRBJ1-1 | TRBD1 | TRBV28 | - | TGTGCCAGCAGTTCTCCGGCAGAGAGGGGGCTCCAGAACACTGAAGCTTTCTTT | CASSSPAERGLQNTEAFF
TRBJ1-2 | TRBD1 | TRBV18 | - | TGTGCCAGCTCACCAGGGACAGGGGACTATGGCTACACCTTC | CASSPGTGDYGYTF
TRBJ2-3 | - | TRBV10-3 | - | TGTGCCGCCTCTGAGAGGGGAGATACGCAGTATTTT | CAASERGDTQYF
TRBJ1-1 | - | TRBV10-3 | - | TGTGCCACGAATATAGGGGAGGAAGGGGACACTGAAGCTTTCTTT | CATNIGEEGDTEAFF
TRBJ1-5 | - | TRBV7-2 | - | TGTGCCAGCAGCTTGTATAGTGGGAGCAATCAGCCCCAGCATTTT | CASSLYSGSNQPQHF
TRBJ2-7 | TRBD1 | TRBV27 | once | TGTGCCAGCAGTTACCGGGACAGAGTCTACGAGCAGTACTTC | CASSYRDRVYEQYF
TRBJ2-7 | TRBD1 | TRBV19 | - | TGTGCCAGTAGATTGGGGACAGGGTCCTACGAGCAGTACTTC | CASRLGTGSYEQYF
TRBJ2-5 | TRBD2 | TRBV6-1 | - | TGTGCCAGCAGCAAGACTAGCGGCCAAGAGACCCAGTACTTC | CASSKTSGQETQYF
TRBJ2-7 | - | TRBV7-9 | - | TGTGCCAGCAGCCTTATGGGGGGGCCAGTAGACGAGCAGTACTTC | CASSLMGGPVDEQYF
TRBJ2-5 | - | TRBV25-1 | - | TGTGCCAGCAGTGATAGGTTAAGCGGACCGTACCAAGAGACCCAGTACTTC | CASSDRLSGPYQETQYF
TRBJ2-7 | TRBD1 | TRBV28 | - | TGTGCCAGCAGTAGGACAGGGACGAATGTCTACGAGCAGTACTTC | CASSRTGTNVYEQYF
TRBJ2-7 | - | TRBV28 | - | TGTGCCAGCGGGTTGGTAGGGGGCTACGAGCAGTACTTC | CASGLVGGYEQYF
TRBJ2-2 | - | TRBV5-8 | - | TGTGCCAGCAGCTCCGGACAGTTGCCCACCGGGGAGCTGTTTTTT | CASSSGQLPTGELFF
TRBJ2-3 | TRBD2 | TRBV19 | - | TGTGCCAGTAGTATAGAGGGGACTAGCGGACGCACAGATACGCAGTATTTT | CASSIEGTSGRTDTQYF
TRBJ2-4 | - | TRBV18 | - | TGTGCCAGCTCACCACCCCAGGGGGCCAAAAACATTCAGTACTTC | CASSPPQGAKNIQYF
TRBJ2-7 | TRBD2 | TRBV10-3 | - | TGTGCCATCAGGACCGGGACTACCTCCTACGAGCAGTACTTC | CAIRTGTTSYEQYF
TRBJ1-5 | TRBD1 | TRBV19 | - | TGTGCCAGTAGTATAGGGGACAGTCCCAATCAGCCCCAGCATTTT | CASSIGDSPNQPQHF
TRBJ2-7 | - | TRBV2 | once | TGTGCCAGCAGTGAAGAAATCGGGGCGACCTACGAGCAGTACTTC | CASSEEIGATYEQYF
TRBJ1-1 | - | TRBV6-1 | - | TGTGCCAGCAGTGCCAGTTACACTGAAGCTTTCTTT | CASSASYTEAFF
TRBJ2-5 | - | TRBV18 | - | TGTGCCAGCTCTCCAGGCGAGGTCGAGACCCAGTACTTC | CASSPGEVETQYF
TRBJ2-7 | TRBD2 | TRBV6-1 | - | TGTGCCAGCAGTCTGGGACTATTGGGGACCGTCGAGCAGTACTTC | CASSLGLLGTVEQYF
TRBJ2-7 | - | TRBV14 | - | TGTGCCAGCAGCCAAGACAGCTTAGTGGACGAGCAGTACTTC | CASSQDSLVDEQYF
TRBJ1-4 | - | TRBV10-3 | - | TGTGCCATTGGACGGGGTGTGCCAGGAGAAAAACTGTTTTTT | CAIGRGVPGEKLFF
TRBJ1-5 | TRBD1 | TRBV5-1 | - | TGCGCCAGCAGTCAGGGGGGTTCTGAAAATCAGCCCCAGCATTTT | CASSQGGSENQPQHF
TRBJ2-1 | - | TRBV11-1 | - | TGTGCCAGCAGCTTAGGCGGCGGGGGCCACAATGAGCAGTTCTTC | CASSLGGGGHNEQFF
TRBJ2-2 | TRBD1 | TRBV16 | - | TGTGCCAGCAGCCGGACCGGGACAGGGTCCGGGGAGCTGTTTTTT | CASSRTGTGSGELFF
TRBJ2-7 | - | TRBV30 | - | TGTGCCTGGACAGGAGGAACCTACGAGCAGTACTTC | CAWTGGTYEQYF
TRBJ2-1 | TRBD1 | TRBV4-3 | - | TGCGCCAGCAGCCAAGAACAGGGGAATGAGCAGTTCTTC | CASSQEQGNEQFF
TRBJ1-1 | - | TRBV5-6 | - | TGTGCCAGCAGCTTCTCTGGGACTGCACATAAAGCTTTCTTT | CASSFSGTAHKAFF
TRBJ2-3 | - | TRBV4-1 | - | TGCGCCAGCAGCCTCCGGGACTCGAACACAGATACGCAGTATTTT | CASSLRDSNTDTQYF
TRBJ1-4 | - | TRBV6-1 | - | TGTGCCAGCAGAAGGACAGCTACTAATGAAAAACTGTTTTTT | CASRRTATNEKLFF
TRBJ2-1 | TRBD2 | TRBV29-1 | - | TGCAGCGTGTGGACTAGCGGGGGCTACAATGAGCAGTTCTTC | CSVWTSGGYNEQFF
TRBJ1-1 | - | TRBV25-1 | once | TGTGCCTGCAAACCCCATATGGGCACTGAAGCTTTCTTT | CACKPHMGTEAFF
TRBJ2-7 | - | TRBV6-6 | - | TGTGCCAGCAGTGCCGGGACTGCCTACGAGCAGTACTTC | CASSAGTAYEQYF
TRBJ2-2 | TRBD2 | TRBV5-1 | - | TGCGCCAGCAGCCTTCCGCTAGCGGGGACCGGGGAGCTGTTTTTT | CASSLPLAGTGELFF
TRBJ2-4 | - | TRBV19 | few | TGTGCCAGTAGTATCCAGGGTGGGAAAAACATTCAGTACTTC | CASSIQGGKNIQYF
TRBJ2-1 | TRBD2 | TRBV7-2 | - | TGTGCCAGCAGTCTAGCGGGAGGGCCGGGGTACAATGAGCAGTTCTTC | CASSLAGGPGYNEQFF
TRBJ2-1 | TRBD2 | TRBV4-2 | - | TGTGCCAGCAGCCAGGGACTAGCGATCACCCACAATGAGCAGTTCTTC | CASSQGLAITHNEQFF
TRBJ1-1 | - | TRBV5-1 | once | TGCGCCAGCAGCTTGGCCAAGATAAACACTGAAGCTTTCTTT | CASSLAKINTEAFF
TRBJ2-7 | - | TRBV28 | - | TGTGCCAGCAGCCCCCTCCGACAGGCCCCCTACGAGCAGTACTTC | CASSPLRQAPYEQYF
TRBJ2-4 | TRBD1 | TRBV7-2 | few | TGTGCCAGCAGCTCAGGGGGCAGCAAAAACATTCAGTACTTC | CASSSGGSKNIQYF
TRBJ1-1 | - | TRBV27 | - | TGTGCCAGCAGTTTATCCAGTGGGCGCACTGAAGCTTTCTTT | CASSLSSGRTEAFF
TRBJ1-5 | TRBD1 | TRBV5-6 | - | TGTGCCAGCAGCCAAGACAGGGTCAATCAGCCCCAGCATTTT | CASSQDRVNQPQHF
TRBJ2-3 | TRBD2 | TRBV19 | - | TGTGCCAGTAGTACCATACTAGCGGTCGATACGCAGTATTTT | CASSTILAVDTQYF
TRBJ2-2 | TRBD1 | TRBV5-6 | - | TGTGCCAGCAGCCTCAGATGGCAGGGGGCTCCCGGGGAGCTGTTTTTT | CASSLRWQGAPGELFF